Below, one TCR beta chain is given with its context. Its cognate antigen is unknown. This specimen comes from a study of cytomegalovirus exposure and HLA in healthy donors. The overall study: The same platform used for the roughly 610 first-cohort repertoires was also used for the approximately 120 validation repertoires, as a later analysis reported.

Trimming removed 2 bases from V and 8 bases from J; junction bases left unmatched: 4. The CDR3 covers 15 residues. Germline loops: CDR1 SNHLY, CDR2 FYNNEI. Study results and caveats: Under in vitro conditions, a few CMV-associated chains were confirmed as specific for CMV antigens.

The repertoire was sequenced with immunoSEQ multiplex PCR; TCRdb's copy has only in-frame clones and lacks some. The sample shows some 150,000 clones, around 89% of them seen only once. Source material: PBMCs. This chain links TRBV2 with TRBJ2-1; 12 bases fit TRBD2. The sequence was obtained from a woman aged 30 to 39 in good health and CMV-seropositive. The CDR3 region has the DNA TGTGCCAGCAGTGAAAGGACTAGCGGGGTCTATGAGCAGTTCTTC. Its translation: CASSERTSGVYEQFF.